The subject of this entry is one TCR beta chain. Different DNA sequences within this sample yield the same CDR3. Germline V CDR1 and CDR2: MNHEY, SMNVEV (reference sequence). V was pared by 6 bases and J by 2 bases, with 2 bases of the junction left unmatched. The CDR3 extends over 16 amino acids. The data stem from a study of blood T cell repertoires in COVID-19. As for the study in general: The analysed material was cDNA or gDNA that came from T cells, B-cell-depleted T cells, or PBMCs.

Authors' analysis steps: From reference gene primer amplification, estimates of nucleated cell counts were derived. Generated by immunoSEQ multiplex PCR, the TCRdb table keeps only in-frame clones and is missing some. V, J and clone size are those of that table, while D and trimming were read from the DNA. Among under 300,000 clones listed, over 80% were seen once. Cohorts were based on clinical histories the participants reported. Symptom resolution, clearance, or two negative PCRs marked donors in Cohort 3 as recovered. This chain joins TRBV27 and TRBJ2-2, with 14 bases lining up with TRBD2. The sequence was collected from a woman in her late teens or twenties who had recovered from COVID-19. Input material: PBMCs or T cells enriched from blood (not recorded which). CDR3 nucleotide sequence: TGTGCCAGCAGAGGACTAGCGGGGGGAAACACCGGGGAGCTGTTTTTT. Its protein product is CASRGLAGGNTGELFF.